This T cell receptor beta chain was sequenced in a study of radiotherapy plus CTLA-4 blockade in lung cancer. There are 14 residues in the CDR3. The J segment lost 7 bases and the V segment lost 7 bases, leaving 8 bases of the junction unmatched. The germline V gene encodes CDR1 MDHEN and CDR2 SYDVKM. This clone came up a few times. The protocol was immunoSEQ multiplex PCR, while the TCRdb copy is restricted to in-frame clones and leaves out a portion. The sample lists 75,000 to 100,000 clones, 80% to 85% occurring once. The material sequenced was peripheral blood, taken from a patient treated with radiotherapy plus ipilimumab. The clonotype originates from a human donor with non-small cell lung cancer who had a partial response to radiotherapy plus ipilimumab. The chain is built from TRBV28 and TRBJ2-1, with 9 nucleotides matching TRBD2. This CDR3 is CASKVAGVSNEQFF. CDR3 sequence (DNA): TGTGCCAGCAAGGTAGCGGGAGTCTCTAATGAGCAGTTCTTC.